This TCR beta chain derives from a study of Ad26.COV2.S vaccination and SARS-CoV-2 variants. Study-level points and caveats: Spike-specific responses of CD8+ and CD4+ T cells were reported to display substantial breadth after vaccination.

Treatment described: 15 to 20 received Ad26.COV2.S at low or high dose, single or two shots; 5 received placebo; per-sample allocation not given. Day 63 after the first vaccine or placebo injection was the time point for sampling. Trimming pared 5 bases from V and 3 bases from J, leaving 14 bases between. Germline V lookup: CDR1 SGHTA, CDR2 FQGNSA. The CDR3 spans 15 residues. Worth noting for this clone: Its antigen is unknown.

Repertoires were generated with immunoSEQ multiplex PCR, while TCRdb's copy carries only in-frame clones and drops some. The data show about 350,000 clones, with approximately 86% seen just once and around 10% held by the top ten. This chain joins TRBV7-2 and TRBJ1-5; perhaps TRBD1 as D (5 bases). This sample comprised peripheral blood, obtained in a trial of Ad26.COV2.S vaccine versus placebo. The sequence derives from a person aged 18-60 years who received the Ad26.COV2.S COVID-19 vaccine or a placebo. CDR3 in DNA: TGTGCCAGCAGCCTAATCGGGACGTACAATCAGCCCCAGCATTTT. It yields the protein CASSLIGTYNQPQHF.